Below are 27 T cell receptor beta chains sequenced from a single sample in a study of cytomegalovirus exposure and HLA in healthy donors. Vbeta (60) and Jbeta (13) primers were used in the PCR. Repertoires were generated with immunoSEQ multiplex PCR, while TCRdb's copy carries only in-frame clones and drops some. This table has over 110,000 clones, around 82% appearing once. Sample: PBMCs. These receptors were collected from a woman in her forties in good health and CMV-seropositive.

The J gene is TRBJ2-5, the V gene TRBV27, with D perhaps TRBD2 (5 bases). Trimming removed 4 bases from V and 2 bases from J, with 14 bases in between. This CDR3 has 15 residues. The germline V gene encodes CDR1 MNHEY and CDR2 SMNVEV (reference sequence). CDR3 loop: CASSWQRTAQETQYF. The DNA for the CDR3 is TGTGCCAGCAGTTGGCAGCGGACCGCTCAAGAGACCCAGTACTTC.

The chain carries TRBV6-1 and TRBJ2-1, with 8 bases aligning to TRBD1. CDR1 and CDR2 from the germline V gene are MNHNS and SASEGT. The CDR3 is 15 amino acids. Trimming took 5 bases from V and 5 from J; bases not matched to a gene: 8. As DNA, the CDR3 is TGTGCCAGCAGTCCCCGACAGGGGTCAAACAATGAGCAGTTCTTC. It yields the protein CASSPRQGSNNEQFF.

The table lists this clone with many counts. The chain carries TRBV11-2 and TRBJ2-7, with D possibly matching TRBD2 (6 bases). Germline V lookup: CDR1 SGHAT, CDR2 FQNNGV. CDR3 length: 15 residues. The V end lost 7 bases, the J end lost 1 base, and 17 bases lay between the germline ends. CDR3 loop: CASTLTAGTSYEQYF. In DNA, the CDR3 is TGTGCCAGCACCCTAACGGCAGGGACTTCCTACGAGCAGTACTTC.

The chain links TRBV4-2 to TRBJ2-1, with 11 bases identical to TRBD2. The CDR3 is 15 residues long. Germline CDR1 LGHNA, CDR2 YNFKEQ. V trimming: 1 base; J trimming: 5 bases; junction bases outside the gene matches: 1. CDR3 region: CASSQAGLADNEQFF. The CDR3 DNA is TGTGCCAGCAGCCAAGCGGGACTAGCGGACAATGAGCAGTTCTTC.

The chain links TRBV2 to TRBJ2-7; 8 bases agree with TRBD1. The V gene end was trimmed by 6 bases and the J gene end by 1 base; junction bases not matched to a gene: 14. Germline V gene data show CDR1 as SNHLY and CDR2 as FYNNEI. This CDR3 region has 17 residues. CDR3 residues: CASRDRVYAKESYEQYF. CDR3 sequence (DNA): TGTGCCAGCAGGGACAGGGTATACGCAAAAGAGTCCTACGAGCAGTACTTC.

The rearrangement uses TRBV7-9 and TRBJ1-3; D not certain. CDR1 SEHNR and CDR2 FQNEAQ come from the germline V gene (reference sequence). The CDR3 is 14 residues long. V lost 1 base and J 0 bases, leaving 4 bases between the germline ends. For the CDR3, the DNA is TGTGCCAGCAGCTTAGTTAGCTCTGGAAACACCATATATTTT. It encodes CASSLVSSGNTIYF. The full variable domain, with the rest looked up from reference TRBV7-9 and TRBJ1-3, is DTGVSQNPRHKITKRGQNVTFRCDPISEHNRLYWYRQTLGQGPEFLTYFQNEAQLEKSRLLSDRFSAERPKGSFSTLEIQRTEQGDSAMYLCASSLVSSGNTIYFGEGSWLTVV.

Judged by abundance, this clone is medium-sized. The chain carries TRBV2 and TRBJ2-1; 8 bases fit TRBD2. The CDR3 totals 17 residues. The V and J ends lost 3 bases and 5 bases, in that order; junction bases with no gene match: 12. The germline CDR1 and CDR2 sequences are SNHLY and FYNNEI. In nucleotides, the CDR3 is TGTGCCAGCAGTGATGGGGCGGGAGGATCCTACAACAATGAGCAGTTCTTC. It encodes CASSDGAGGSYNNEQFF.

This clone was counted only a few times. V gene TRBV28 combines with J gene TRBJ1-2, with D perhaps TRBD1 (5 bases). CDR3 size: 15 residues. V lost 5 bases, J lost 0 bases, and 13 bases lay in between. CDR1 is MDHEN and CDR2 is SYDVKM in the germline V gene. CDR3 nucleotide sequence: TGTGCCAGCAGTACTTTGACAGTCCCTAACTATGGCTACACCTTC. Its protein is CASSTLTVPNYGYTF.

CDR3 nucleotide sequence: TGTGCCAGCTCACCTCAGGGGTATGGCTACACCTTC. It is translated as CASSPQGYGYTF. This chain uses TRBV18 with TRBJ1-2, with D perhaps TRBD1 (6 bases). CDR3 length: 12 amino acids. Germline assignment: CDR1 KGHSH and CDR2 LQKENI. V lost 3 bases and J lost 5, with 7 bases in between.

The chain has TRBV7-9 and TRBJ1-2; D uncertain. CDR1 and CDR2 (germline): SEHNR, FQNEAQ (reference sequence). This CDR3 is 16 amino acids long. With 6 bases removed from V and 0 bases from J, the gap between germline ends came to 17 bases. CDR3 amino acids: CASRHTSGLTNYGYTF. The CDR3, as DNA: TGTGCCAGCAGACATACCTCGGGTCTAACTAACTATGGCTACACCTTC.

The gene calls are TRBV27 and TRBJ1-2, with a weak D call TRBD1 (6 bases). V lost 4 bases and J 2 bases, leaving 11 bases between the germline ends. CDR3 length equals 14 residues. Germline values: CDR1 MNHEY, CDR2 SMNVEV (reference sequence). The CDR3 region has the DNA TGTGCCAGCAGTTGGGGGGGCTCGAACTATGGCTACACCTTC. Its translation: CASSWGGSNYGYTF.

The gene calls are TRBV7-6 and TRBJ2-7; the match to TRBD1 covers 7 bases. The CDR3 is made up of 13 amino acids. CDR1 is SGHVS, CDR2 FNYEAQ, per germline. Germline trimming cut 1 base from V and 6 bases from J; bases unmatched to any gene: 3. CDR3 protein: CASSLGRGREQYF. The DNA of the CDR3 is TGTGCCAGCAGCTTAGGTAGGGGGCGCGAGCAGTACTTC.

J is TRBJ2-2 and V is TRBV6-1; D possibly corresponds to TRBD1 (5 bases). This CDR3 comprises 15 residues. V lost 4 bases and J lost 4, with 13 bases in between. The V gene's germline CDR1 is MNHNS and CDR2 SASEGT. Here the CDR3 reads CASSGTIHGTGELFF. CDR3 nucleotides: TGTGCCAGCAGTGGGACAATTCACGGCACCGGGGAGCTGTTTTTT.

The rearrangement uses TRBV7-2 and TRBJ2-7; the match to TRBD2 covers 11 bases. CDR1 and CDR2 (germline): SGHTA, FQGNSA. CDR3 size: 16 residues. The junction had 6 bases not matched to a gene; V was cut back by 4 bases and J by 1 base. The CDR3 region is CASSSSGTSGSYEQYF. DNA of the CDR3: TGTGCCAGCAGCTCCTCCGGGACTAGCGGATCCTACGAGCAGTACTTC.

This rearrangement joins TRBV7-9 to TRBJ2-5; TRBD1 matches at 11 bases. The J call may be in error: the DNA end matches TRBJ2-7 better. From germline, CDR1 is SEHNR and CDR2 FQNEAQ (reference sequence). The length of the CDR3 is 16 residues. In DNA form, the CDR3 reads TGTGCCAGCAGCCCGCGGACAGGGGGCTCCAAATACGAGCAGTACTTC. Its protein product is CASSPRTGGSKYEQYF.

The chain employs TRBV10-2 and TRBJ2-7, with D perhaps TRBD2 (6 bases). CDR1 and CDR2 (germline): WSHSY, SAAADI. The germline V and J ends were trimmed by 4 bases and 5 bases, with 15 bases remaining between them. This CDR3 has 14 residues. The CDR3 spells CASSGRDPRDEQYF. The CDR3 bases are TGCGCCAGCAGTGGGAGGGACCCCAGGGACGAGCAGTACTTC.

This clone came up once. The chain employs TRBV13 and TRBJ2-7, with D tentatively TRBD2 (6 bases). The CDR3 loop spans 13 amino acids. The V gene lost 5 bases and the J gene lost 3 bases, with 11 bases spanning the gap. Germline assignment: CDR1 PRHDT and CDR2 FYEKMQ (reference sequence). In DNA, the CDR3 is TGTGCCAGCAGCCCTGGACTAAACTACGAGCAGTACTTC. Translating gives CASSPGLNYEQYF. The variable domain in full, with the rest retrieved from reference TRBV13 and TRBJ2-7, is AAGVIQSPRHLIKEKRETATLKCYPIPRHDTVYWYQQGPGQDPQFLISFYEKMQSDKGSIPDRFSAQQFSDYHSELNMSSLELGDSALYFCASSPGLNYEQYFGPGTRLTVT.

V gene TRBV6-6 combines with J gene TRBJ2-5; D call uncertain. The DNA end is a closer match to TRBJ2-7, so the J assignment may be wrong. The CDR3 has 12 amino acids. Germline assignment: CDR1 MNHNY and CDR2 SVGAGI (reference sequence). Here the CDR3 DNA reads TGTGCCAGCAGTTACCCCCGAAACGAGCAGTACTTC. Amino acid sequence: CASSYPRNEQYF.

In DNA, the CDR3 is TGCGCCAGCAGCCAAGCGGGACTAGCCGAGACCCAGTACTTC. Residues: CASSQAGLAETQYF. The rearrangement uses TRBV4-1 and TRBJ2-5; 9 bases line up with TRBD2. J was trimmed by 5 bases and V by 1 base; bases with no gene match: 2. Germline V gene lookup returns CDR1 MGHRA and CDR2 YSYEKL. CDR3 length: 14 amino acids.

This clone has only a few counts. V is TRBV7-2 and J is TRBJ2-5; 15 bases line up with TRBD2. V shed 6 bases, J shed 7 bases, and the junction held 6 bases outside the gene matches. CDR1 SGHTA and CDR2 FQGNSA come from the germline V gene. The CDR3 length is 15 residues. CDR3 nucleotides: TGTGCCAGCAGTCGGACTAGCGGGAGGGAGTCGACCCAGTACTTC. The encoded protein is CASSRTSGRESTQYF.

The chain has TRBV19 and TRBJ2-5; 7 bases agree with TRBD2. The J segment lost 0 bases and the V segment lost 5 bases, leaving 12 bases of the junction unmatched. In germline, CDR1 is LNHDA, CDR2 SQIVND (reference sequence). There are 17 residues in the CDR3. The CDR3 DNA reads TGTGCCAGTAGTTCCCCCGGGGGGAAATTAGACCAAGAGACCCAGTACTTC. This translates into CASSSPGGKLDQETQYF.

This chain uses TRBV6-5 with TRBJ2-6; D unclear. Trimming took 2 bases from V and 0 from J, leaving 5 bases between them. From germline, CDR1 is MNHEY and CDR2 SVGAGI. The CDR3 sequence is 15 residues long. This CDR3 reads CASSYLNSGANVLTF. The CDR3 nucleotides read TGTGCCAGCAGTTACCTTAACTCTGGGGCCAACGTCCTGACTTTC.

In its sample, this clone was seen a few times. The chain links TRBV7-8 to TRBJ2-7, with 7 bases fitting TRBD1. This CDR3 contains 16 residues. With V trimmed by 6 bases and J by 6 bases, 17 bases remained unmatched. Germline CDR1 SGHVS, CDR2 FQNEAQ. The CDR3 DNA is TGTGCCAGCAGTTCTCTCAGGGGACAGAGGGGATCCGAGCAGTACTTC. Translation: CASSSLRGQRGSEQYF.

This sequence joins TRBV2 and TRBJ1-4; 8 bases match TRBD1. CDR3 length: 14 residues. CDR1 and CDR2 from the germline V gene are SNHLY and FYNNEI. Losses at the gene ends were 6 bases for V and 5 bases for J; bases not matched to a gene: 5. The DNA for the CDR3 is TGTGCCAGCAGGGCCCGGACAGGGAATGAAAAACTGTTTTTT. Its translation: CASRARTGNEKLFF.

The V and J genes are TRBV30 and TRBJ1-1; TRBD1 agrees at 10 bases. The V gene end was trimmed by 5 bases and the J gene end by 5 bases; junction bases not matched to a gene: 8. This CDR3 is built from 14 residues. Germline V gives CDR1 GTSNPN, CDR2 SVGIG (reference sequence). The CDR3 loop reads CAWDWGTGVTEAFF. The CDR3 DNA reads TGTGCCTGGGATTGGGGGACAGGGGTGACTGAAGCTTTCTTT.

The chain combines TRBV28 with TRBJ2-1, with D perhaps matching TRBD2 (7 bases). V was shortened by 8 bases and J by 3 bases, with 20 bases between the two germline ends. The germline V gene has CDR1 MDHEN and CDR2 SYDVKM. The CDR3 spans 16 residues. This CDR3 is CASLPGGGSYYNEQFF. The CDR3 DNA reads TGTGCCAGCCTACCTGGGGGCGGGAGTTACTACAATGAGCAGTTCTTC.

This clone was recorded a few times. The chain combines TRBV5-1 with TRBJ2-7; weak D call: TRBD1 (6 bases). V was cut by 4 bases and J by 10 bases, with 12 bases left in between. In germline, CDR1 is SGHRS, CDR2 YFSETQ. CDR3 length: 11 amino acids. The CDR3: CASSLQGRQYF. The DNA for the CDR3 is TGCGCCAGCAGCCTACAGGGTCGACAGTACTTC.